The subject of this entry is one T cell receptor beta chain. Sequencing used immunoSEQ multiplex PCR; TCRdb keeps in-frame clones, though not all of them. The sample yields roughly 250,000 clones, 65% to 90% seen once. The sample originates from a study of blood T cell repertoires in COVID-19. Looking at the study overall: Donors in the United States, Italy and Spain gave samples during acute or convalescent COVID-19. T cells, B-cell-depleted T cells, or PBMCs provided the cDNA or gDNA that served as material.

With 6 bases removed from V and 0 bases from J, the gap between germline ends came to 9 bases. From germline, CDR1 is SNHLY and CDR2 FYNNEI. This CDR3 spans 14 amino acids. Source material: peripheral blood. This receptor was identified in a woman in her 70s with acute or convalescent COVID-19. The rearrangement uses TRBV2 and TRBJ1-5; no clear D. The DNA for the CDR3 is TGTGCCAGCAGCGGGATCAATAGCAATCAGCCCCAGCATTTT. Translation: CASSGINSNQPQHF.